The source of this TCR beta chain is a study of graft-versus-host responses after intestinal transplantation. On the study more broadly: Anti-thymocyte globulin was used for induction in all recipients, who then took tacrolimus and steroids for 2 to 4 years.

Trimming shortened V by 0 bases and J by 4 bases, and 7 bases separated the two germline ends. The CDR3 runs to 13 residues. Germline V gene lookup returns CDR1 SGHTS and CDR2 YDEGEE. The study's findings and limits: GvH clones appeared in recipient marrow, some first in ileum or blood. Individuals carrying graft-donor T cell macrochimerism showed high graft-versus-host to host-versus-graft clonal ratios in allografts. Peak GvH clone levels in circulation were associated with early post-transplant HvG declines.

To note about this clone: Its target is not known.

Clones were sequenced by immunoSEQ multiplex PCR, and TCRdb holds only the in-frame ones, with some missing. Of just over 95,000 clones listed, more than 85% are singletons. Sequenced material: unstimulated CD4+ T cells sorted from spleen or lymph node cells, taken before intestinal transplant. The TCR comes from a human donor who received an intestinal transplant. The chain combines TRBV5-8 with TRBJ1-2; a weak D match, TRBD1 (5 bases). CDR3: CASSLGRAYGYTF. The CDR3 DNA reads as TGTGCCAGCAGCTTGGGCAGGGCCTATGGCTACACCTTC.